The table lists the clone carrying this TCR beta chain with many counts. These data are taken from a study of metastatic and nonmetastatic thyroid tumors. Germline lookup yields CDR1 SGHTA and CDR2 FQGNSA. V lost 3 bases, J lost 5 bases, and 20 bases lay in between. The CDR3 is made up of 17 amino acids. Not a single patient had been given any form of treatment at any point before undergoing thyroid surgery. TCRdb re-clonotyped the PCR reads via MiXCR. The table has around 13,000 clones, less than 25% seen once; the top ten hold under 9.5%. This clonotype was obtained from a female donor with papillary thyroid cancer or a benign thyroid nodule (not recorded which). Some clones in this sample may be carry-over from other donors' samples. Material: blood. This chain connects TRBV7-2 to TRBJ2-1, with a tentative D call TRBD2 (5 bases). The CDR3 DNA follows: TGTGCCAGCAGCTTGAGGGCCGGGCCCTACCCGAACAATGAGCAGTTCTTC. It is translated as CASSLRAGPYPNNEQFF.